The T cell receptor beta chain described here comes from a study of monozygotic twins with inflammatory bowel disease. Germline CDR1 and CDR2: SGHDT and YYEEEE. The CDR3 runs 14 residues. Addition of UMIs with a 6-nucleotide sample barcode was achieved by template switching. The study subjected TCRalpha and TCRbeta cDNA to two nested PCRs of about 15 and 9 cycles. TCRdb reanalyzed the 5' RACE reads and collapses them to one entry per CDR3 protein, without DNA. Its table records approximately 300,000 distinct CDR3 sequences. The rearrangement joins TRBV5-6 to TRBJ1-1; TCRdb's assignment of TRBD1 cannot be checked, as there is no DNA. Sequenced sample: blood. This TCR was recovered from a human donor with ulcerative colitis or Crohn's disease, or a healthy co-twin of an affected twin (not recorded which). The CDR3 sequence is CASTWGRRGRKAFF.